This T cell receptor (beta chain) emerged from a study of sequential checkpoint blockade in melanoma. Study at large: After nivolumab or ipilimumab alone, about two dozen patients had week-13 rebiopsies.

Study results and caveats: Clinical benefit was about 30 times likelier when tumor T-cell fraction and clonality increased.

Stated treatment: randomized to nivolumab then ipilimumab (arm A) or the reverse (arm B). Remarks on this clone: What it binds is unknown.

Sequencing used immunoSEQ multiplex PCR; TCRdb keeps in-frame clones, though not all of them. This sample has 8,500 to 9,000 clones; more than 20% occur once, and the top ten carry 13% to 15%. The length of the CDR3 is 14 residues. The germline V gene encodes CDR1 MNHGY and CDR2 SAAAGT. V lost 9 bases to trimming and J lost 5 bases, with 17 bases between them. This sequence joins TRBV6-8 and TRBJ1-5; tentative D call: TRBD1 (5 bases). The starting material was tumor tissue (inferred from file names), obtained from a patient given nivolumab and ipilimumab in sequence. This clonotype was obtained from a human donor with melanoma. The CDR3: CASGEGIMDQPQHF. As DNA, the CDR3 is TGTGCCAGTGGGGAGGGGATCATGGATCAGCCCCAGCATTTT.